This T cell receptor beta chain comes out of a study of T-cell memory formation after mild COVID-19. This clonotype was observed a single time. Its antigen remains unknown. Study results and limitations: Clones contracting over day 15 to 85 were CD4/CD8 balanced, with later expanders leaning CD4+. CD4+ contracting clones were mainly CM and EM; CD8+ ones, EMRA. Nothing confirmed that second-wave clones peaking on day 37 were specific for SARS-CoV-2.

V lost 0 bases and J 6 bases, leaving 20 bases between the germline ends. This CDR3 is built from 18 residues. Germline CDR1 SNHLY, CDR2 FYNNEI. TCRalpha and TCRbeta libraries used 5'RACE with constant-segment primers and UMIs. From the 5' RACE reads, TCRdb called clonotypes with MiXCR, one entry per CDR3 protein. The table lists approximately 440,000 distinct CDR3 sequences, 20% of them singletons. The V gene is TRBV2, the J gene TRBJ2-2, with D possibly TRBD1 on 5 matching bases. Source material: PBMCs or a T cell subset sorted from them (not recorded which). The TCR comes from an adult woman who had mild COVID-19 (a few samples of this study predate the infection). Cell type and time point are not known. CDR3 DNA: TGTGCCAGCAGTGAAGCGTATAGACAGTCGAATTTCGCCGGGGAGCTGTTTTTT. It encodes CASSEAYRQSNFAGELFF.